The 2 T cell receptor beta chains presented below share a single source sample, sequenced in a study of CD8 T cells in ankylosing spondylitis. Each CDR3 protein gets one entry after TCRdb re-called the 5' RACE reads with MiXCR. The profile covers hundreds of thousands of distinct CDR3 sequences, with 25% to 30% appearing a single time and over 0.8% taken by the ten largest. The antigens these receptors bind are not known. Study-wide points: Characteristic, it appeared, of ankylosing spondylitis blood was a TCR beta motif of 7 or 8 highly homologous variants.

The sequencing sample was made of blood, either unsorted or a sorted T cell fraction (not recorded which). These receptors came from a male donor with ankylosing spondylitis.

This clonotype was counted only a few times. This chain connects TRBV24-1 to TRBJ2-1; no clear D. Germline V gene sequence: CDR1 KGHDR, CDR2 SFDVKD. The CDR3 runs 12 residues. The ends were cut back, 4 bases at V and 7 bases at J, with 7 bases in the middle. The CDR3 bases are TGTGCCACCAGTGACGTGTGGAATGAGCAGTTCTTC. Translation gives CATSDVWNEQFF.

The J gene is TRBJ2-7, the V gene TRBV5-1, with D possibly called TRBD1 or TRBD2 (5 bases each). The V end was cut by 3 bases, the J end by 9 bases, with 22 bases between. The CDR3 extends over 15 amino acids. The germline gives CDR1 SGHRS, CDR2 YFSETQ. The CDR3 DNA follows: TGCGCCAGCAGCTCCAACCCCGGGACCCGGCCCGGGCAGTACTTC. Translating gives CASSSNPGTRPGQYF.